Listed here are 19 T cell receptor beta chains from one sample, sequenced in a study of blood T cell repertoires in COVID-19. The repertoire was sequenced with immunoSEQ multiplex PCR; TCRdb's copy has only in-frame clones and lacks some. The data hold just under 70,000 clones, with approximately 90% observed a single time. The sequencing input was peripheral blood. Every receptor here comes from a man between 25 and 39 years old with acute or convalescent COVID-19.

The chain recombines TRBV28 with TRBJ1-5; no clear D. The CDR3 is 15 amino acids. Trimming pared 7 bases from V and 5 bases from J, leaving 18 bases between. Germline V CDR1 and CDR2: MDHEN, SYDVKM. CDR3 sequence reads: CASTDGGVGYQPQHF. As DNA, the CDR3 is TGTGCCAGCACCGACGGCGGTGTGGGTTATCAGCCCCAGCATTTT.

In nucleotides, the CDR3 is TGTGCCAGCAGCCCTAGCAGGGGGACGGGTACTGGGGCCAACGTCCTGACTTTC. Its protein is CASSPSRGTGTGANVLTF. The chain links TRBV7-9 to TRBJ2-6; 7 bases line up with TRBD1. V was pared by 5 bases and J by 2 bases, with 12 bases of the junction left unmatched. Germline V gives CDR1 SEHNR, CDR2 FQNEAQ (reference sequence). The CDR3 has 18 residues. Full variable domain (outside the CDR3, taken from reference TRBV7-9 and TRBJ2-6): DTGVSQNPRHKITKRGQNVTFRCDPISEHNRLYWYRQTLGQGPEFLTYFQNEAQLEKSRLLSDRFSAERPKGSFSTLEIQRTEQGDSAMYLCASSPSRGTGTGANVLTFGAGSRLTVL.

CDR3 bases: TGCGCCAGCAGCTTGCTCGGGACTAGCGGATACTACGAGCAGTACTTC. Translation gives CASSLLGTSGYYEQYF. The V gene is TRBV5-1, the J gene TRBJ2-7, with 11 bases fitting TRBD2. The CDR3 totals 16 residues. From germline, CDR1 is SGHRS and CDR2 YFSETQ. The junction had 6 bases not matched to a gene; V was cut back by 1 base and J by 3 bases.

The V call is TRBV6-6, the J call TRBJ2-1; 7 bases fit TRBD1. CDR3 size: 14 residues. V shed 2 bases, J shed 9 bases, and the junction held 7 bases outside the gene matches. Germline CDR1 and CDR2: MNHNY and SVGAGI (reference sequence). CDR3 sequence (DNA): TGTGCCAGCAGTTACCTATTGACAGGGTCTGAGCAGTTCTTC. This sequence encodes CASSYLLTGSEQFF.

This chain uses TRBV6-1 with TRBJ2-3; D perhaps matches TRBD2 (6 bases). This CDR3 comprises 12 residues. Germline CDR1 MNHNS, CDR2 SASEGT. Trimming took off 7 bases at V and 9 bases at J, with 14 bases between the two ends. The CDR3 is CASNLGGQTQYF. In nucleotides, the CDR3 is TGTGCCAGCAACCTCGGAGGGCAGACGCAGTATTTT.

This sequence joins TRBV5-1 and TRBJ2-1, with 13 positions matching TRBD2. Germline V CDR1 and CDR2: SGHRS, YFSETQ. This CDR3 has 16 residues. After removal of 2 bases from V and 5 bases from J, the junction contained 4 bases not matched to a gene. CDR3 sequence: CASSLQLAGGNNEQFF. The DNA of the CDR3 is TGCGCCAGCAGCTTACAACTAGCGGGGGGGAACAATGAGCAGTTCTTC.

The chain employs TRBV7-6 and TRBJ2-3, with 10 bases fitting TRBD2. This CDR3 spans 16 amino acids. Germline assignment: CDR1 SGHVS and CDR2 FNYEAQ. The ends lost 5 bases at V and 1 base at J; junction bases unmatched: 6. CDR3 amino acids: CASSPIAGGRTDTQYF. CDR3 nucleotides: TGTGCCAGCAGCCCAATAGCGGGGGGACGCACAGATACGCAGTATTTT.

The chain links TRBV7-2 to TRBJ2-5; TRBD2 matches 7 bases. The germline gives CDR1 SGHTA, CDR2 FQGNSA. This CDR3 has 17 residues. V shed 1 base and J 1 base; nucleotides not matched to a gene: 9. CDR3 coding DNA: TGTGCCAGCAGCTTAGGGGCTAGCGGAGCGCGCCAAGAGACCCAGTACTTC. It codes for CASSLGASGARQETQYF.

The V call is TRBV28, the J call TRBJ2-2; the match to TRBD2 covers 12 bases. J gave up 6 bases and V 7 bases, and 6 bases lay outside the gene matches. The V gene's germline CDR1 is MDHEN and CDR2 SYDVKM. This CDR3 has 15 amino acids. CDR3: CASKTSGRFAGELFF. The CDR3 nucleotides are TGTGCCAGCAAGACTAGCGGGAGATTTGCCGGGGAGCTGTTTTTT.

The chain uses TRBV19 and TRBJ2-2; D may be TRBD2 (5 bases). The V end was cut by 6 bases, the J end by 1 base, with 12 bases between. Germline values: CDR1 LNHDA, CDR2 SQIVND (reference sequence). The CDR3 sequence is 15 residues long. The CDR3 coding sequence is TGTGCCAGTAGAAATCTCGGACTGAACACCGGGGAGCTGTTTTTT. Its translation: CASRNLGLNTGELFF.

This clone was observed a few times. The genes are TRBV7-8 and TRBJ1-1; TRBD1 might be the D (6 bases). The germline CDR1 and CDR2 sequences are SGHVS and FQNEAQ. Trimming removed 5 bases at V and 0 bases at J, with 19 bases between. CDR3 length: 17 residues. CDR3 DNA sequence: TGTGCCAGCAGCCACAGAAGTCCCGGACAGCTGAACACTGAAGCTTTCTTT. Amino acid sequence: CASSHRSPGQLNTEAFF.

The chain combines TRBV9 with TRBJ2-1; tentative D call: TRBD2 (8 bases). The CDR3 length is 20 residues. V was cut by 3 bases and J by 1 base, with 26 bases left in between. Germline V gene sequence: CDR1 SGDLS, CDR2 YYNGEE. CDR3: CASSAGGSGTPGPSYNEQFF. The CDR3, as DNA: TGTGCCAGCAGCGCAGGGGGTAGCGGGACCCCGGGGCCTTCCTACAATGAGCAGTTCTTC.

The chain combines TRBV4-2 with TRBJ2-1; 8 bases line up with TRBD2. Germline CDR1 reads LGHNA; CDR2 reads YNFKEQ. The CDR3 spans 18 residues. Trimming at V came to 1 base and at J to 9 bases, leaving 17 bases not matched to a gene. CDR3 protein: CASSQVTKGLAHGVEQFF. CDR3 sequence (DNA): TGTGCCAGCAGCCAAGTGACGAAAGGACTAGCCCACGGGGTTGAGCAGTTCTTC.

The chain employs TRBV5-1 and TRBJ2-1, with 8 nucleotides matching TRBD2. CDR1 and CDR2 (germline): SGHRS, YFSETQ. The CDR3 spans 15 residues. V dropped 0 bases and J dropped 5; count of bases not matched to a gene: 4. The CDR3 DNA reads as TGCGCCAGCAGCTTGGAGGGACTAGAGGACAATGAGCAGTTCTTC. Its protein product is CASSLEGLEDNEQFF.

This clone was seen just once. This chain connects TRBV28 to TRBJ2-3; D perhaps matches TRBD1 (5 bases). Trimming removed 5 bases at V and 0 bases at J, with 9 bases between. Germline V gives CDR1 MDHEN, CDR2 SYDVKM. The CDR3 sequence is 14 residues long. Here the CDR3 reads CASSPGASTDTQYF. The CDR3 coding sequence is TGTGCCAGCAGTCCTGGGGCTAGCACAGATACGCAGTATTTT.

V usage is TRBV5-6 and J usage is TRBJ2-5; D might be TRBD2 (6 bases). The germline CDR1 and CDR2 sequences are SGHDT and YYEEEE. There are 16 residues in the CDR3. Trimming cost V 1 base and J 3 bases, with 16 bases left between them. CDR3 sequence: CASSLFSWDSEETQYF. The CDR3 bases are TGTGCCAGCAGCTTGTTTTCATGGGACTCCGAAGAGACCCAGTACTTC.

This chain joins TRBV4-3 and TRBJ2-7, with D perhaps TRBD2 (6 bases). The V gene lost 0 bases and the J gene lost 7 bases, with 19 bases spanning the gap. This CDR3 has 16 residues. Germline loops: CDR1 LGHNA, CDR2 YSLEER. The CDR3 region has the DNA TGCGCCAGCAGCCAAGAAGCCGTCCCTCCCCGGGGGGAGCAGTACTTC. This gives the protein CASSQEAVPPRGEQYF.

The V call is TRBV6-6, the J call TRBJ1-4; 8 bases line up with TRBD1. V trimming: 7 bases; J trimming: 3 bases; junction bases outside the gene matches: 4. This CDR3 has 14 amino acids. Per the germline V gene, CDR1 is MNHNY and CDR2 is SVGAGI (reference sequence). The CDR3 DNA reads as TGTGCCAGCACCCCGGACAGGGCTAATGAAAAACTGTTTTTT. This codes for CASTPDRANEKLFF.

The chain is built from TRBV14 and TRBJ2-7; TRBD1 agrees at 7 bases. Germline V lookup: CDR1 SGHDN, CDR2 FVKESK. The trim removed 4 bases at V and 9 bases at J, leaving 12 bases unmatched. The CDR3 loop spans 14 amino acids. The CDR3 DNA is TGTGCCAGCAGCCCTACGGGACAGACTTTCTCGCAGTACTTC. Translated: CASSPTGQTFSQYF.